This T cell receptor beta chain was found in a study of post-analysis software for immune sequencing data (dated by TCRdb to the mid-2010s). With regard to the full study: The recorded disease courses included relapsing-remitting, secondary progressive and progressive-relapsing multiple sclerosis, and some patients had no subtype annotation. A subset of samples was prepared in parallel using single-end sample barcoding, then pooled and co-amplified after Illumina adapter ligation. The multiple sclerosis patient repertoires were compared with about a dozen previously published healthy control repertoires from donors aged roughly 6 to 25 years. Broader findings and caveats from the paper: Significantly higher frequencies in patients than in controls were found for several TRBV segments, including TRBV5-6, TRBV5-1 and TRBV20-1. Direct clustering with F measure revealed strong co-clustering of samples prepared in the same batch, which led to a batch-effect correction. Significantly lower normalized Chao1 diversity was found in multiple sclerosis patients than in controls, suggesting substantial peripheral T-cell clonal expansion. The control group was slightly older than the multiple sclerosis patient group.

Receptor libraries were prepared by PCR. Sequencing took place on an Illumina HiSeq 2500. Unique molecular identifiers were incorporated into TCR beta cDNA libraries to reduce PCR and sequencing biases. Approximately 500,000 cDNA molecules were obtained per 1 to 10 million input T cells, so each molecule approximated one T cell. Patient libraries were prepared and sequenced with the same protocol used for the earlier healthy control dataset. Within a given batch, samples were prepared together, multiplexed and sequenced on the same HiSeq lane. In the original analysis: MIGEC was used to process the raw barcoded reads, and molecular identifier groups with only a single read were discarded before consensus assembly and CDR3 extraction. VDJtools was used for post-analysis of the clonotype tables, with diversity normalized by down-sampling every dataset to the smallest sample size. Repertoire overlap clustering matched CDR3 amino acid but not nucleotide sequences to correct batch-related cross-sample contamination. Using fastp at Q25 and MiXCR, TCRdb reprocessed the public reads and kept productive beta chains. Each CDR3 protein gets just one entry, which takes the most common genes and DNA from the rows behind it. TCRdb, not the original authors, processed these V and J calls. The sample has fewer than 850,000 distinct CDR3 sequences on record, 30% of them singletons. The ten largest clones capture around 0.6% of the sample.

To demonstrate the VDJtools post-analysis software, the study profiled TCR beta repertoires from the peripheral blood of about a dozen young patients with multiple sclerosis. The multiple sclerosis patients were children and adolescents between roughly 6 and 16 years of age. Sequences KGHSH (CDR1) and LQKENI (CDR2) are obtained from the germline V gene. The V and J ends are trimmed by 6 bases and 1 base, leaving 15 bases between them. The CDR3 runs 15 residues from the cysteine to the phenylalanine. The only DNA kept is the CDR3, 45 bases in frame from the first base. This clonotype was picked up a small number of times. Its antigen is currently not known. Per-nucleotide qualities are absent, and no much larger clonotype sits a single base away.

Sequenced sample: blood. The chain is encoded by TRBV18 joined to TRBJ1-1; TRBD1 is a weak D gene call, 5 bases matching. This sequence was found in a girl aged 10-17 years with multiple sclerosis. The DNA reads TGTGCCAGCTCCCCTGGGGGGGGTTGGAACACTGAAGCTTTCTTT. This encodes CASSPGGGWNTEAFF.